This TCR beta chain came from a study of T cell responses to AZD1222 COVID-19 vaccine (dated by TCRdb to about 2021). Looking at the study overall: Because spike-specific TCR depth and breadth did not differ between the two schedules, AZD1222 recipients who got a second dose at roughly 4 weeks were pooled with those who got a second dose at roughly 12 weeks. A total of 240 or so trial participants underwent TCR sequencing, of whom roughly 210 had received two doses of AZD1222 and about 25 had received two doses of the MenACWY control vaccine. Trial participants were enrolled into age subgroups of 18-55, 56-69 and 70-plus years, which contained approximately 150, 28 and 58 TCR-sequenced participants, respectively.

This sample's time point label indicates: baseline before first vaccination. Vaccinee samples came from UK trials COV001 and COV002, including a single-blind randomized controlled phase 2/3 trial of AZD1222 (ChAdOx1 nCoV-19) in healthy adults. Trial participant PBMC samples were collected at day 0 and day 28 after the second dose for TCRbeta chain sequencing. The CDR3 sequence holds 13 residues, the cysteine and phenylalanine included. The read is trimmed to its CDR3 DNA, 39 bases read in frame from base 1. V is trimmed back by 2 bases and J by 5 bases, and the junction contains 3 bases that no gene match accounts for. For CDR1 and CDR2, the germline V gene lists SNHLY and FYNNEI. The CDR3 regions of human TCRbeta chains were analyzed by immunosequencing. The authors' pipeline ran thus. Repertoire TCRs were checked for matches against a reference library of SARS-CoV-2-specific TCRs that had been generated using the MIRA antigen-specificity platform. Breadth meant the fraction of unique TCRs that were SARS-CoV-2-associated, whereas depth meant the fraction of total T cells that were SARS-CoV-2-associated. Using the MIRA data, every spike-specific TCR was mapped to the spike region that the TCR reacted to and assigned to either a CD4 or a CD8 class. Log10-transformed breadth and depth values were compared by one-way ANOVA with Sidak's multiple comparisons tests. The table comes from immuneACCESS by way of TCRdb, which keeps in-frame sequences with V and J called. Part of the clones is missing from these tables; in studies checked, under half for an unresolved V gene and the rest for unknown reasons. V and J calls and clone size are copied from that table; D and trimming were computed from the DNA. The sample contains about 170,000 clones, roughly 90% of them found a single time. 1.6% of the sample rests with the top ten.

Study-wide conclusions, independent of this receptor: A significant rise in spike-specific TCR breadth and depth was observed after two AZD1222 doses relative to day 0 and relative to MenACWY recipients. No day 14 peak-response samples were available, so repertoires were characterized only after the peak T cell response. In the small 56-69-year group, the increase in depth fell short of significance, most likely because of low power. Participants were mostly white British and included more females than males, and it was suggested by the authors that clonal diversity may have been underestimated. The vaccine-associated CD4 TCRs covered the entire spike protein, and the dominant responses fell in regions 160-218 and 743-854. Epitopes outside the regions mutated in the B.1.351 and B.1.1.7 variants were reportedly recognized by nearly half of the unique spike-specific TCRs. Conclusions about previously exposed vaccinees are limited because only six or seven AZD1222 recipients were SARS-CoV-2 seropositive at baseline.

On this clone: Its antigen is unknown. The input lacks base qualities; no much larger clone sits a single base away.

Rearrangement joined TRBV2 to TRBJ2-7; TRBD2 aligns with 7 central bases. The receptor's source is an adult in good health. The specimen comprised peripheral blood, sampled on day 0 of AZD1222 vaccination. The sequenced DNA: TGTGCCAGCAGTGAATCCGCGGGAGACGAGCAGTACTTC. It specifies CASSESAGDEQYF.